This T cell receptor beta chain originates from a study of shared clonotypes between healthy human individuals. This CDR3 region has 16 residues. Germline CDR1 MGHRA, CDR2 YSYEKL. Trimming cost V 4 bases and J 10 bases; bases outside gene matches: 14. Sequencing was performed with immunoSEQ multiplex PCR; in TCRdb, only in-frame clones are kept and a portion is missing. The sample shows about 2 million clones, about 94% of them seen only once. Naive CD8 cells lacked CD45RO and underwent positive selection for CCR7, leaving out terminally differentiated effector memory CD45RA+ cells. The specimen sequenced was naive CD8+ T cells sorted from blood. The sequence was collected from a man younger than 35 in good health. This rearrangement joins TRBV4-1 to TRBJ2-1; 9 nucleotides agree with TRBD2. CDR3 DNA: TGCGCCAGCAGCCTGCGGACTAGCGTCCCGGACGGGGAGCAGTTCTTC. It specifies CASSLRTSVPDGEQFF.